This is a list of T cell receptor beta chains from one sample in a study of technical replicates of blood from several donors. The repertoire was sequenced with immunoSEQ multiplex PCR; TCRdb's copy has only in-frame clones and lacks some. The sample lists around 79,000 clones, 94% occurring once. Input material: T cells isolated from PBMCs. These receptors all stem from a human donor in good health. CDR3s include the opening cysteine and the closing phenylalanine or tryptophan. A D gene is named only where the DNA matches it firmly. Size is omitted from some rows. Given values are once, few, many or a class for expanded clones.

CDR3 DNA: TGTGCCAGCTCACTCAGGATCGTAGACGGTGGCAATCAGCCCCAGCATTTT; CDR3 protein: CASSLRIVDGGNQPQHF; D gene: .; V gene: TRBV18; J gene: TRBJ1-5; clone size: .
CDR3 DNA: TGTGCCAGCAGTGATTTATCGCGGGGAGGTTTTGCCTACGAGCAGTACTTC; CDR3 protein: CASSDLSRGGFAYEQYF; D gene: .; V gene: TRBV6-1; J gene: TRBJ2-7; clone size: .
CDR3 DNA: TGTGCCAGCAGTGAGGACAGGGCAAGCTCTGGGGCCAACGTCCTGACTTTC; CDR3 protein: CASSEDRASSGANVLTF; D gene: TRBD1; V gene: TRBV9; J gene: TRBJ2-6; clone size: .
CDR3 DNA: TGCGCCAGCAGCTCCGTGGATCGGGGGGGCGAGACCCAGTACTTC; CDR3 protein: CASSSVDRGGETQYF; D gene: TRBD2; V gene: TRBV5-1; J gene: TRBJ2-5; clone size: .
CDR3 DNA: TGCGCCAGCAGGAGGACTAGCGGGCCACGGACAGATACGCAGTATTTT; CDR3 protein: CASRRTSGPRTDTQYF; D gene: TRBD2; V gene: TRBV4-1; J gene: TRBJ2-3; clone size: .
CDR3 DNA: TGTGCCAGCTCACCACCACGGGTGGCAGGGGGCCGACAGCCCCAGCATTTT; CDR3 protein: CASSPPRVAGGRQPQHF; D gene: TRBD1; V gene: TRBV18; J gene: TRBJ1-5; clone size: .
CDR3 DNA: TGTGCCAGCAGTTTACCCGGGAGACTCGAGCAGTACTTC; CDR3 protein: CASSLPGRLEQYF; D gene: .; V gene: TRBV28; J gene: TRBJ2-7; clone size: .
CDR3 DNA: TGTGCCAGTAGTAGCAGGGGGGACACTGAAGCTTTCTTT; CDR3 protein: CASSSRGDTEAFF; D gene: TRBD1; V gene: TRBV19; J gene: TRBJ1-1; clone size: .
CDR3 DNA: TGCGCCAGCAGCCAAGAAGGGGACTTTTACCCGGGACAGACCTACACCGGGGAGCTGTTTTTT; CDR3 protein: CASSQEGDFYPGQTYTGELFF; D gene: .; V gene: TRBV4-1; J gene: TRBJ2-2; clone size: .
CDR3 DNA: TGCGCCAGCAGCCAAGGGGCTGTTTTCACTAATGAAAAACTGTTTTTT; CDR3 protein: CASSQGAVFTNEKLFF; D gene: .; V gene: TRBV4-1; J gene: TRBJ1-4; clone size: once
CDR3 DNA: TGTGCCACCAGCAGGGGGACAGGGTACCAAGAGACCCAGTACTTC; CDR3 protein: CATSRGTGYQETQYF; D gene: TRBD1; V gene: TRBV15; J gene: TRBJ2-5; clone size: .
CDR3 DNA: TGTGCCAGCAGTCCAGGGACAGGGTCCTCCAAGGGCAATCAGCCCCAGCATTTT; CDR3 protein: CASSPGTGSSKGNQPQHF; D gene: TRBD1; V gene: TRBV28; J gene: TRBJ1-5; clone size: .
CDR3 DNA: TGTGCCAGCAGCTTGGCAGGGGACTATGGCTACACCTTC; CDR3 protein: CASSLAGDYGYTF; D gene: .; V gene: TRBV5-4; J gene: TRBJ1-2; clone size: .
CDR3 DNA: TGTGCCAGCCGACCTCCCGGACTGACTGAAGCTTTCTTT; CDR3 protein: CASRPPGLTEAFF; D gene: .; V gene: TRBV5-6; J gene: TRBJ1-1; clone size: .
CDR3 DNA: TGTGCCAGCAGCCACAGTCGGGACATGAACACTGAAGCTTTCTTT; CDR3 protein: CASSHSRDMNTEAFF; D gene: .; V gene: TRBV7-9; J gene: TRBJ1-1; clone size: .
CDR3 DNA: TGTGCCAGCAGGCTCTCAGGCAATCAGCCCCAGCATTTT; CDR3 protein: CASRLSGNQPQHF; D gene: .; V gene: TRBV6-5; J gene: TRBJ1-5; clone size: .
CDR3 DNA: TGTGCCAGCATCTTCGCAGACACCTACGAGCAGTACTTC; CDR3 protein: CASIFADTYEQYF; D gene: .; V gene: TRBV2; J gene: TRBJ2-7; clone size: .
CDR3 DNA: TGTGCCAGCGGCCAGGAGCGGGGAGCTTTCTTT; CDR3 protein: CASGQERGAFF; D gene: .; V gene: TRBV2; J gene: TRBJ1-1; clone size: .
CDR3 DNA: TGTGCCAGCAGTTACTCGACAGGGCGGTCCTACAATGAGCAGTTCTTC; CDR3 protein: CASSYSTGRSYNEQFF; D gene: TRBD1; V gene: TRBV6-5; J gene: TRBJ2-1; clone size: .
CDR3 DNA: TGTGCCAGCAGCCCAGCACCGGGACAGGGAGGAACCGGGGAGCTGTTTTTT; CDR3 protein: CASSPAPGQGGTGELFF; D gene: TRBD1; V gene: TRBV11-2; J gene: TRBJ2-2; clone size: .
CDR3 DNA: TGTGCCAGCAGCGGAAACTACGTCAATGAGCAGTTCTTC; CDR3 protein: CASSGNYVNEQFF; D gene: .; V gene: TRBV13; J gene: TRBJ2-1; clone size: .
CDR3 DNA: TGTGCCAGATACAGGGGGCTCCCAGGATCACCCCTCCACTTT; CDR3 protein: CARYRGLPGSPLHF; D gene: TRBD1; V gene: TRBV5-8; J gene: TRBJ1-6; clone size: .
CDR3 DNA: TGCAGCGTTGCTTGGGGGGGATTCGAAAAACTGTTTTTT; CDR3 protein: CSVAWGGFEKLFF; D gene: .; V gene: TRBV29-1; J gene: TRBJ1-4; clone size: .
CDR3 DNA: TGTGCCAGCAGCTTAGACAGGGGGTTGGGGACCCAGTACTTC; CDR3 protein: CASSLDRGLGTQYF; D gene: TRBD1; V gene: TRBV13; J gene: TRBJ2-5; clone size: .
CDR3 DNA: TGCGCCAGCAGTGATTGGACAGGGGGCGCCTACGAGCAGTACTTC; CDR3 protein: CASSDWTGGAYEQYF; D gene: TRBD1; V gene: TRBV10-1; J gene: TRBJ2-7; clone size: few
CDR3 DNA: TGTGCCAGCAGTGCCCTCGAGCAGTACTTC; CDR3 protein: CASSALEQYF; D gene: .; V gene: TRBV2; J gene: TRBJ2-7; clone size: .
CDR3 DNA: TGCGCCAGCAGCCAACAGGGTTACAATCAGCCCCAGCATTTT; CDR3 protein: CASSQQGYNQPQHF; D gene: .; V gene: TRBV4-1; J gene: TRBJ1-5; clone size: .
CDR3 DNA: TGTGCCAGCAGTTTAGAATCCGGGACAGGGTCCTACGAGCAGTACTTC; CDR3 protein: CASSLESGTGSYEQYF; D gene: TRBD1; V gene: TRBV28; J gene: TRBJ2-7; clone size: .
CDR3 DNA: TGCGCCAGCAGCTTGGACAAACAGAGGGCCCTAGCCAACCTCACAGATACGCAGTATTTT; CDR3 protein: CASSLDKQRALANLTDTQYF; D gene: .; V gene: TRBV5-1; J gene: TRBJ2-3; clone size: .
CDR3 DNA: TGTGCCAGCAGTTACGACACTACAGGGGGCTACGAGCAGTACTTC; CDR3 protein: CASSYDTTGGYEQYF; D gene: TRBD1; V gene: TRBV6-5; J gene: TRBJ2-7; clone size: .
CDR3 DNA: TGTGCCAGCAGCTTAGGCCTAGCCTTCCCCGGGGAGCTGTTTTTT; CDR3 protein: CASSLGLAFPGELFF; D gene: .; V gene: TRBV7-2; J gene: TRBJ2-2; clone size: once
CDR3 DNA: TGTGCCATCTCACAAGGACTAGCGGGGGGGCCGGGCACAGATACGCAGTATTTT; CDR3 protein: CAISQGLAGGPGTDTQYF; D gene: TRBD2; V gene: TRBV2; J gene: TRBJ2-3; clone size: .
CDR3 DNA: TGTGCCAGCAGTACCGGGACTAGCACAGATACGCAGTATTTT; CDR3 protein: CASSTGTSTDTQYF; D gene: .; V gene: TRBV6-1; J gene: TRBJ2-3; clone size: .
CDR3 DNA: TGCGCCAGCAGCTTCGGGATAGAGCAGTTCTTC; CDR3 protein: CASSFGIEQFF; D gene: .; V gene: TRBV5-1; J gene: TRBJ2-1; clone size: .
CDR3 DNA: TGTGCCAGCAACCGGGGGAACTATGGCTACACCTTC; CDR3 protein: CASNRGNYGYTF; D gene: .; V gene: TRBV28; J gene: TRBJ1-2; clone size: .
CDR3 DNA: TGTGCCAGCAGGCAGACAGGGCGCTCCTACGAGCAGTACTTC; CDR3 protein: CASRQTGRSYEQYF; D gene: TRBD1; V gene: TRBV28; J gene: TRBJ2-7; clone size: .
CDR3 DNA: TGTGCCAGCAGCTCCCGTCTAGCGGGGATCGGGGAGACCCAGTACTTC; CDR3 protein: CASSSRLAGIGETQYF; D gene: TRBD2; V gene: TRBV13; J gene: TRBJ2-5; clone size: .
CDR3 DNA: TGTGCCAGCAGCTTGGAGGGGGCGGATCGCAATGAGCAGTTCTTC; CDR3 protein: CASSLEGADRNEQFF; D gene: TRBD1; V gene: TRBV5-8; J gene: TRBJ2-1; clone size: once
CDR3 DNA: TGTGCCTCCAAGGAGGGGCCGACGGTGGGAGATACGCAGTATTTT; CDR3 protein: CASKEGPTVGDTQYF; D gene: .; V gene: TRBV6-1; J gene: TRBJ2-3; clone size: once
CDR3 DNA: TGTGCCAGTAATTGGGACAGGGAGAATCAGCCCCAGCATTTT; CDR3 protein: CASNWDRENQPQHF; D gene: TRBD1; V gene: TRBV19; J gene: TRBJ1-5; clone size: .
CDR3 DNA: TGCGCCAGCAGCAGCGGGGACACCGGGGAGCTGTTTTTT; CDR3 protein: CASSSGDTGELFF; D gene: TRBD2; V gene: TRBV10-1; J gene: TRBJ2-2; clone size: .
CDR3 DNA: TGTGCCAGCAGCGTCGGCGGGGACCCCTACGAGCAGTACTTC; CDR3 protein: CASSVGGDPYEQYF; D gene: .; V gene: TRBV9; J gene: TRBJ2-7; clone size: .
CDR3 DNA: TGTGCCAGCACCCCCCGAGTCCAGGGAGGGAGATTGTTGGGCTACACCTTC; CDR3 protein: CASTPRVQGGRLLGYTF; D gene: .; V gene: TRBV7-8; J gene: TRBJ1-2; clone size: .
CDR3 DNA: TGTGCCAGCAGCAGCCTGGCAAACAGGGATGGCTACACCTTC; CDR3 protein: CASSSLANRDGYTF; D gene: .; V gene: TRBV2; J gene: TRBJ1-2; clone size: .
CDR3 DNA: TGTGCCAGCAGCGTAACACTAGCGGGCAAGTACTTC; CDR3 protein: CASSVTLAGKYF; D gene: TRBD2; V gene: TRBV6-1; J gene: TRBJ2-7; clone size: .
CDR3 DNA: TGTGCCATCAGACCGGGCTCTGGAAACACCATATATTTT; CDR3 protein: CAIRPGSGNTIYF; D gene: .; V gene: TRBV10-3; J gene: TRBJ1-3; clone size: .
CDR3 DNA: TGTGCCATCAAAGGAGAGGGTAACTATGGCTACACCTTC; CDR3 protein: CAIKGEGNYGYTF; D gene: .; V gene: TRBV10-3; J gene: TRBJ1-2; clone size: .
CDR3 DNA: TGCGCCAGCAGTGAGTCGCACAGCTACGAGCAGTACTTC; CDR3 protein: CASSESHSYEQYF; D gene: .; V gene: TRBV10-2; J gene: TRBJ2-7; clone size: .
CDR3 DNA: TGTGCCACCGGCCATTGGGACAGATCCTACGAGCAGTACTTC; CDR3 protein: CATGHWDRSYEQYF; D gene: TRBD1; V gene: TRBV5-6; J gene: TRBJ2-7; clone size: .
CDR3 DNA: TGTGCCAGCAGCTTGGTGCAGGGCTTGGAAAAACTGTTTTTT; CDR3 protein: CASSLVQGLEKLFF; D gene: .; V gene: TRBV5-5; J gene: TRBJ1-4; clone size: .